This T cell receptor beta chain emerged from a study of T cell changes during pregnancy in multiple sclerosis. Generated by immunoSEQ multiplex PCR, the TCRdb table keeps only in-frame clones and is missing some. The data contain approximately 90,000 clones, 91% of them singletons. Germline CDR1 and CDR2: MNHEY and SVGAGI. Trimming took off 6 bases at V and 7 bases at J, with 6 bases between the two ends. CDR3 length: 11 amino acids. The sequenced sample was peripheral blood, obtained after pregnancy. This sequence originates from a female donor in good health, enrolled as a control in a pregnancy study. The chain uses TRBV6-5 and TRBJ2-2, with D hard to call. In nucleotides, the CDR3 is TGTGCCAGCAGCCGAGGCGGGGAGCTGTTTTTT. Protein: CASSRGGELFF.